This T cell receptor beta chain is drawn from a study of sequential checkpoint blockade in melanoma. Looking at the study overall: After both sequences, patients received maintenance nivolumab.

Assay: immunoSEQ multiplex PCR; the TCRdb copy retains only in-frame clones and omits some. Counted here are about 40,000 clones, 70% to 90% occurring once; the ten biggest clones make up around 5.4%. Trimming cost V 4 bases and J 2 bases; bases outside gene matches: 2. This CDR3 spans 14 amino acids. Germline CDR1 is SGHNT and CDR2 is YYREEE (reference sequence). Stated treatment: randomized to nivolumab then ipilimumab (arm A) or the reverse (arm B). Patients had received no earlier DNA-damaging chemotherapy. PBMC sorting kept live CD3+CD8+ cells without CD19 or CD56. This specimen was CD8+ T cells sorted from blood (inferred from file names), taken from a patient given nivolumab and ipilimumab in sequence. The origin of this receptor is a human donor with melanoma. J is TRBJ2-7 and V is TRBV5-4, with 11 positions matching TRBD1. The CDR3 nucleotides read TGTGCCAGCAGCACGGACAGGGGGCCCTACGAGCAGTACTTC. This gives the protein CASSTDRGPYEQYF.